This T cell receptor (beta chain) was recovered during a study of blood T cells in healthy people across ages. This clonotype was recorded a few times. The CDR3 sequence is 13 residues long. V gave up 2 bases and J gave up 6 bases, with 13 bases separating them. CDR1 SQVTM and CDR2 ANQGSEA come from the germline V gene. The authors ran a second PCR of about 7 to 12 cycles using a sample-barcoded 5' primer and a J-beta primer mix. MiXCR, applied by TCRdb to the 5' RACE reads, yields one record per CDR3 protein. The sample lists around 1,000,000 distinct CDR3 sequences, under 30% occurring once. Another study also made use of these data, one on T cells of mothers and their children.

This receptor was taken from a girl aged 2-10 years in good health. The V and J genes are TRBV29-1 and TRBJ1-1; D gene ambiguous. Sequencing was carried out using blood. The CDR3 coding sequence is TGCAGCGTTGAACTCCGGTTGAGCGCTGAAGCTTTCTTT. Amino acids: CSVELRLSAEAFF.